These 17 T cell receptor beta chains came from one sample sequenced in a study of blood T cell repertoires in COVID-19. The protocol was immunoSEQ multiplex PCR, while the TCRdb copy is restricted to in-frame clones and leaves out a portion. The sample yields roughly 310,000 clones, about 88% seen once. The sample comprised PBMCs or T cells enriched from blood (not recorded which). All receptors derive from a woman aged 40 to 55 who had recovered from COVID-19.

The V call is TRBV19, the J call TRBJ1-1, with 7 nucleotides matching TRBD1. The germline CDR1 and CDR2 sequences are LNHDA and SQIVND (reference sequence). The junction had 13 bases not matched to a gene; V was cut back by 6 bases and J by 0 bases. The CDR3 is 17 amino acids. The CDR3 protein is CASRPQTGTVMNTEAFF. The CDR3 region has the DNA TGTGCCAGTAGGCCCCAGACAGGGACTGTAATGAACACTGAAGCTTTCTTT.

The V call is TRBV7-6, the J call TRBJ1-1; TRBD1 might be the D (5 bases). Germline-derived CDR1 and CDR2 are SGHVS and FNYEAQ. CDR3 length: 13 amino acids. V lost 4 bases, J lost 10 bases, and 16 bases lay in between. Written as DNA, the CDR3 is TGTGCCAGCAGCTCCGACAAGCAGGGTATAGCTTTCTTT. This sequence encodes CASSSDKQGIAFF.

This chain uses TRBV9 with TRBJ1-1; 11 nucleotides line up with TRBD1. Looked up from germline, CDR1 is SGDLS and CDR2 is YYNGEE. Trimming removed 4 bases from V and 0 bases from J; junction bases left unmatched: 8. The CDR3 totals 17 residues. This CDR3 reads CASSLNRDRGLNTEAFF. In nucleotides, the CDR3 is TGTGCCAGCAGCTTGAACCGGGACAGGGGGTTGAACACTGAAGCTTTCTTT.

V is TRBV18 and J is TRBJ1-6; D might be TRBD1 (6 bases). Germline V lookup: CDR1 KGHSH, CDR2 LQKENI. The V gene lost 3 bases and the J gene lost 7 bases, with 10 bases spanning the gap. The CDR3 covers 14 residues. This CDR3 is CASSPDRPNSPLHF. The CDR3 DNA is TGTGCCAGCTCACCCGACAGGCCAAATTCACCCCTCCACTTT.

This clone was counted once. The chain links TRBV5-4 to TRBJ1-3; 8 nucleotides match TRBD1. The V segment lost 3 bases and the J segment 0 bases; nucleotides outside the gene matches: 5. The CDR3 length is 16 residues. Germline V lookup: CDR1 SGHNT, CDR2 YYREEE (reference sequence). CDR3 loop: CASSSDRAYSGNTIYF. The CDR3 DNA is TGTGCCAGCAGCTCGGACAGGGCCTACTCTGGAAACACCATATATTTT.

The J gene is TRBJ2-7, the V gene TRBV11-2; 10 positions agree with TRBD2. The CDR3 extends over 15 amino acids. CDR1 and CDR2 from the germline V gene are SGHAT and FQNNGV. The junction had 4 bases not matched to a gene; V was cut back by 1 base and J by 4 bases. CDR3 protein: CASSLGGAGGYEQYF. The CDR3 DNA reads as TGTGCCAGCAGCTTAGGGGGAGCGGGAGGGTACGAGCAGTACTTC.

J is TRBJ2-1 and V is TRBV6-2 or TRBV6-3; D not certain. Germline CDR1 and CDR2: MNHEY and SVGEGT. Trimming removed 4 bases at V and 8 bases at J, with 15 bases between. The CDR3 runs to 14 residues. CDR3 DNA: TGTGCCAGCAGTTCCTCCTTGATGGGCGATGAGCAGTTCTTC. Protein: CASSSSLMGDEQFF.

The chain recombines TRBV5-4 with TRBJ2-3, with D unresolved. The germline gives CDR1 SGHNT, CDR2 YYREEE (reference sequence). The CDR3 spans 14 residues. V was shortened by 0 bases and J by 3 bases, with 8 bases between the two germline ends. The CDR3: CASSLELTTDTQYF. The CDR3 nucleotides are TGTGCCAGCAGCTTGGAACTTACGACAGATACGCAGTATTTT. The full variable domain, with the rest looked up from reference TRBV5-4 and TRBJ2-3, is ETGVTQSPTHLIKTRGQQVTLRCSSQSGHNTVSWYQQALGQGPQFIFQYYREEENGRGNFPPRFSGLQFPNYSSELNVNALELDDSALYLCASSLELTTDTQYFGPGTRLTVL.

The chain carries TRBV5-1 and TRBJ2-5; 7 nucleotides agree with TRBD1. The CDR3 contains 15 residues. Germline CDR1 is SGHRS and CDR2 is YFSETQ. V shed 4 bases and J 5 bases; nucleotides not matched to a gene: 11. CDR3 nucleotide sequence: TGCGCCAGCAGCACCTGGACAGGTCTTGGGGAGACCCAGTACTTC. Its translation is CASSTWTGLGETQYF.

J is TRBJ1-5 and V is TRBV5-1, with TRBD1 matching over 8 bases. The CDR3 covers 14 residues. Trimming at V came to 4 bases and at J to 5 bases, leaving 5 bases not matched to a gene. Germline values: CDR1 SGHRS, CDR2 YFSETQ. The CDR3 coding sequence is TGCGCCAGCAGCCCTGACAGGGGTGATCAGCCCCAGCATTTT. It yields the protein CASSPDRGDQPQHF.

This rearrangement joins TRBV30 to TRBJ1-2; D is unresolved. V shed 1 base and J shed 8 bases, with 8 bases lying between them. CDR3 length equals 11 residues. In germline, CDR1 is GTSNPN, CDR2 SVGIG (reference sequence). The CDR3 coding sequence is TGTGCCTGGAGTGGAGGGTCCGGCTACACCTTC. It codes for CAWSGGSGYTF.

V gene TRBV10-2 combines with J gene TRBJ1-5, with D hard to call. This CDR3 region has 15 residues. Germline V gives CDR1 WSHSY, CDR2 SAAADI. Trimming removed 0 bases at V and 4 bases at J, with 10 bases between. The CDR3 spells CASSESGGRNQPQHF. In DNA form, the CDR3 reads TGCGCCAGCAGTGAGTCTGGAGGCAGGAATCAGCCCCAGCATTTT.

The gene calls are TRBV4-3 and TRBJ2-5, with 8 bases matching TRBD2. CDR3 length: 15 residues. CDR1 is LGHNA, CDR2 YSLEER, per germline. Germline trimming cut 1 base from V and 7 bases from J; bases unmatched to any gene: 8. CDR3 loop: CASSQVSGGVGTQYF. The DNA for the CDR3 is TGCGCCAGCAGCCAAGTCTCGGGAGGGGTCGGGACCCAGTACTTC.

The V and J genes are TRBV19 and TRBJ1-5; no firm D call. Germline-derived CDR1 and CDR2 are LNHDA and SQIVND (reference sequence). This CDR3 comprises 16 residues. V was pared by 7 bases and J by 2 bases, with 18 bases between. The CDR3 DNA reads TGTGCCAGTAAGGTGGCTACTCTTAGCGGCAATCAGCCCCAGCATTTT. This encodes CASKVATLSGNQPQHF. The whole variable domain, remainder taken from reference TRBV19 and TRBJ1-5, is DGGITQSPKYLFRKEGQNVTLSCEQNLNHDAMYWYRQDPGQGLRLIYYSQIVNDFQKGDIAEGYSVSREKKESFPLTVTSAQKNPTAFYLCASKVATLSGNQPQHFGDGTRLSIL.

This chain connects TRBV19 to TRBJ2-2, with D unresolved. V dropped 0 bases and J dropped 6 bases, with 8 bases sitting between them. This CDR3 spans 14 amino acids. The germline gives CDR1 LNHDA, CDR2 SQIVND (reference sequence). CDR3 DNA sequence: TGTGCCAGTAGTATAGACCTCCCCCCCGGGGAGCTGTTTTTT. This sequence encodes CASSIDLPPGELFF.

The CDR3 sequence is CASSPSGGNTGELFF. CDR3 DNA sequence: TGCGCCAGCAGCCCTAGCGGGGGGAACACCGGGGAGCTGTTTTTT. The chain recombines TRBV4-3 with TRBJ2-2; 10 nucleotides match TRBD2. In germline, CDR1 is LGHNA, CDR2 YSLEER. The CDR3 is 15 amino acids. The V gene end was trimmed by 4 bases and the J gene end by 1 base; junction bases not matched to a gene: 0.

The genes are TRBV27 and TRBJ2-2; TRBD1 agrees at 10 bases. V was pared by 6 bases and J by 4 bases, with 2 bases of the junction left unmatched. The germline V gene has CDR1 MNHEY and CDR2 SMNVEV (reference sequence). The CDR3 has 14 residues. The CDR3 region is CASRWTGGTGELFF. The CDR3 nucleotides are TGTGCCAGCAGGTGGACAGGGGGCACCGGGGAGCTGTTTTTT.